The 2 T cell receptor beta chains below come from one sample, sequenced in a study of T cell responses to AZD1222 COVID-19 vaccine (dated by TCRdb to the early 2020s). Library creation used the immunoSEQ multiplex PCR assay. In its TCRdb copy, this immuneACCESS table keeps in-frame sequences only and misses some clones. Where compared with another copy, unresolved V genes explain less than half of these, and the others have no known cause. The sample contains 87,000 or so clones, 85% to 90% of them found a single time. Around 3.5% of the sample belongs to the ten largest clones. According to the study, the label for this sample's time point signals: baseline before first vaccination. The sequences come from peripheral blood, collected on day 0 of AZD1222 vaccination. The receptor source for this set is an adult in good health.

V and J are TRBV11-2 and TRBJ2-5; perhaps TRBD1 as D (5 bases). V was pared by 5 bases and J by 1 base, with 14 bases between. The CDR3 extends over 15 amino acids. CDR1 and CDR2 (germline): SGHAT, FQNNGV. The CDR3 bases are TGTGCCAGCAGCCGACAGTTAACTTCCCAAGAGACCCAGTACTTC. Translation gives CASSRQLTSQETQYF.

This chain connects TRBV7-6 to TRBJ2-5; tentatively, D is TRBD1 (5 bases). The CDR3 is 15 residues long. Per germline, CDR1 SGHVS and CDR2 FNYEAQ. The ends were cut back, 6 bases at V and 2 bases at J, with 16 bases in the middle. The CDR3 is CASSSQGWGQETQYF. In DNA, the CDR3 is TGTGCCAGCAGTTCCCAGGGCTGGGGTCAAGAGACCCAGTACTTC.